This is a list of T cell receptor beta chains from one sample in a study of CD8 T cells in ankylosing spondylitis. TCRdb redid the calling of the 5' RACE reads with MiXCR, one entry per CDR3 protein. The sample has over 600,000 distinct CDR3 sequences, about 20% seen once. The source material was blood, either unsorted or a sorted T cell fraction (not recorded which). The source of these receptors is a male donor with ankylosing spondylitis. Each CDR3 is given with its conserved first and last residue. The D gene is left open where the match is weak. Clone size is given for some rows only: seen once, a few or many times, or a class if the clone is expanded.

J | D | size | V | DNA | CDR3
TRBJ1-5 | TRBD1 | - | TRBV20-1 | TGCAGTGCTAGAGTTTGGGACAGGGGCGGGTTGAGCAATCAGCCCCAGCATTTT | CSARVWDRGGLSNQPQHF
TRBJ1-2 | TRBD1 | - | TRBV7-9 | TGTGCCAGCAGCTGGACCCCCCTGGACAGGGAGGCGGGCTACACCTTC | CASSWTPLDREAGYTF
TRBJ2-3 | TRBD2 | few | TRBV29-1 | TGCAGCATGGGACTAGCTGTGACAGATACGCAGTATTTT | CSMGLAVTDTQYF
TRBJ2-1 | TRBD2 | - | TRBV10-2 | TGCGCCAGCAGTGACTTAGCGGGGAGCTCCTACAATGAGCAGTTCTTC | CASSDLAGSSYNEQFF
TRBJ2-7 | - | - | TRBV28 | TGTGCCAGCACCGTGGTAGCAGGGGCCTACGAGCAGTACTTC | CASTVVAGAYEQYF
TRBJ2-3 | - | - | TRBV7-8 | TGTGCCAGCAGCTTAGCCAACTTTGCAGATACGCAGTATTTT | CASSLANFADTQYF
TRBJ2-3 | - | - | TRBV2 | TGTGCCAGCAGTGAAGCGAGGAGTGCAGATACGCAGTATTTT | CASSEARSADTQYF
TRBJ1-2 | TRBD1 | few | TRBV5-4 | TGTGCCAGCAGCTTCTCCGGGACAGGGATCTTCGACACCTTC | CASSFSGTGIFDTF
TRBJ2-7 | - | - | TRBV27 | TGTGCCAGCAGTTTCACAGGTAACTCCGAGCAGTACTTC | CASSFTGNSEQYF
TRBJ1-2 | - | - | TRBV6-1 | TGTGCCAGCAGTGAAGCGGCAGGGGCGCGGGGCTACACCTTC | CASSEAAGARGYTF
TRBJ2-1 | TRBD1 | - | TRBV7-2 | TGTGCCAGCAGCCAGACGGGGGGACAGGGAACAGGGGATGAGCAGTTCTTC | CASSQTGGQGTGDEQFF
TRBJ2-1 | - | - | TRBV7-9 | TGTGCCAGCAGCTTAGAAGGCCTAGGGACCTCCTACAATGAGCAGTTCTTC | CASSLEGLGTSYNEQFF
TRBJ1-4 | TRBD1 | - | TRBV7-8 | TGTGCCAGCAGCTTAGGGCGTTGGGGACAGCCTAATGAAAAACTGTTTTTT | CASSLGRWGQPNEKLFF
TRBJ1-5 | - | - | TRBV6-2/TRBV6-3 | TGTGCCAGCAGAAACCCCAGGGTTCTATATAGCAATCAGCCCCAGCATTTT | CASRNPRVLYSNQPQHF
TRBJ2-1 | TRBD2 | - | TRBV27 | TGTGCCAGCAGTTTTTTGCCTAGCGGTAATGAGCAGTTCTTC | CASSFLPSGNEQFF
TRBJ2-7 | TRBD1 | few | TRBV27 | TGTGCCAGCAGTTGGACAGGGGGCGGCTCCTACGAGCAGTACTTC | CASSWTGGGSYEQYF
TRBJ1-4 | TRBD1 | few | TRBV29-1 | TGCAGCGTTGTCCCAGGGGGAGGTGAAAAACTGTTTTTT | CSVVPGGGEKLFF
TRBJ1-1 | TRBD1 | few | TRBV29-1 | TGCAGCGTTGGGGGACAGGGGGAAGTGGACACTGAAGCTTTCTTT | CSVGGQGEVDTEAFF
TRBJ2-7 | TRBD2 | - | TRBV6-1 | TGTGCCAGCAGTAAGGGACTAGCGGAAACTTACGAGCAGTACTTC | CASSKGLAETYEQYF
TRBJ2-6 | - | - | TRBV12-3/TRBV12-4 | TGTGCCAGCAGTCTCAGGGTACTTGGGGCCAACGTCCTGACTTTC | CASSLRVLGANVLTF
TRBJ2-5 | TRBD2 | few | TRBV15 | TGTGCCACCATGGGCGGGAGAGGGTTGCAAGAGACCCAGTACTTC | CATMGGRGLQETQYF
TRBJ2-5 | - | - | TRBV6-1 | TGTGCCAGCAGGCTTTTAGCTTCGGGCCAAGAGACCCAGTACTTC | CASRLLASGQETQYF
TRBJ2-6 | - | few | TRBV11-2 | TGTGCCAGCAGCACCCACTCTGGGGCCAACGTCCTGACTTTC | CASSTHSGANVLTF
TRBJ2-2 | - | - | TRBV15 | TGTGCCACCAGGGAACTTGGTACGGACACCGGGGAGCTGTTTTTT | CATRELGTDTGELFF
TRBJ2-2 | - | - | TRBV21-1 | TGTGCCAGCAGCCCCTGGTCTGTTAGCGGAAACACCGGGGAGCTGTTTTTT | CASSPWSVSGNTGELFF
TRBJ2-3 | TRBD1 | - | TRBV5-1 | TGCGCCAGCAGCGGGACAGGGCGGTCAGATACGCAGTATTTT | CASSGTGRSDTQYF
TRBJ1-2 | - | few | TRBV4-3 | TGCGCCAGCAGCCAAGAATTTTCAAGGGGAGGGTATGGCTACACCTTC | CASSQEFSRGGYGYTF
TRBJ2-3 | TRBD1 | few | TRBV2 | TGTGCCAGCAGCTTGGACAGGGAAGTAACAGATACGCAGTATTTT | CASSLDREVTDTQYF
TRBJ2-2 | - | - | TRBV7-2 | TGTGCCAGCAGCTCCCGGGGAGCGCGAAACGTGGGGGAGCTGTTTTTT | CASSSRGARNVGELFF
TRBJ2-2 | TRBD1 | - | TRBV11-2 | TGTGCCAGCAGCTTATACCCGGACAGGGGGACCGGGGAGCTGTTTTTT | CASSLYPDRGTGELFF